These 25 T cell receptor beta chains were all obtained from the same sample, sequenced in a study of shared clonotypes between healthy human individuals (dated by TCRdb to about 2020). The method was the immunoSEQ multiplex PCR assay. The clones in this table, taken by TCRdb from immuneACCESS, are in-frame only. Not every clone is retained; where verified, under half of the shortfall comes from an unresolved V gene, and the cause of the rest is unknown. The sample table contains over a million clones; only one count was recorded for roughly 96% of them. Over 1% of the sample comes from the top ten. Sequencing used naive CD4+ T cells sorted from blood. The cell subset or site label corresponds to: CD45RA+ positively selected. The receptor source for this set is a man younger than 40 in good health.

This clone was counted once. Other DNA sequences within the sample encode an identical CDR3. The V call is TRBV18, the J call TRBJ2-3, with unresolved D. This CDR3 contains 12 residues. Germline CDR1 reads KGHSH; CDR2 reads LQKENI. Trimming stripped 3 bases from V and 2 bases from J, with 3 bases between. This chain's CDR3 is CASSPSTDTQYF. The CDR3 nucleotides read TGTGCCAGCTCACCCTCCACAGATACGCAGTATTTT.

In DNA, the CDR3 is TGCGCCAGCAGCTTGGGCCCACCACGTTTGACAGGGATCTCCTACGAGCAGTACTTC. It specifies CASSLGPPRLTGISYEQYF. The V call is TRBV5-1, the J call TRBJ2-7; 7 bases map to TRBD1. CDR3 length: 19 residues. CDR1 and CDR2 from the germline V gene are SGHRS and YFSETQ. Unmatched junction bases numbered 15, after V lost 0 bases and J lost 0 bases.

The rearrangement uses TRBV4-3 and TRBJ2-1, with TRBD2 identical over 9 bases. CDR3 size: 17 residues. Germline trimming cut 1 base from V and 1 base from J; bases unmatched to any gene: 5. Germline V gene data show CDR1 as LGHNA and CDR2 as YSLEER. The CDR3 bases are TGCGCCAGCAGCCAAGCCCCACTAGCGGGTTCCTACAATGAGCAGTTCTTC. This codes for CASSQAPLAGSYNEQFF.

In the case of this clone: The same CDR3 also results from other DNA sequences found in this sample. In nucleotides, the CDR3 is TGTGCCAGCTCACCCCGGGACAGGACCTACGAGCAGTACTTC. Amino acids: CASSPRDRTYEQYF. V is TRBV18 and J is TRBJ2-7; 8 nucleotides match TRBD1. J was trimmed by 2 bases and V by 3 bases; bases with no gene match: 3. Germline V CDR1 and CDR2: KGHSH, LQKENI. CDR3 size: 14 residues.

This clone appeared a single time. V and J are TRBV12-5 and TRBJ1-1, with 7 bases lining up with TRBD1. The CDR3 is made up of 14 amino acids. In germline, CDR1 is LGHNT, CDR2 FRNRAP. V shed 7 bases, J shed 5 bases, and the junction held 10 bases outside the gene matches. The CDR3 region has the DNA TGTGCTAGTGCCCTGACAGGGCTGGGTACTGAAGCTTTCTTT. As protein: CASALTGLGTEAFF.

The genes are TRBV9 and TRBJ2-1; no firm D call. Germline loops: CDR1 SGDLS, CDR2 YYNGEE. The CDR3 is 12 amino acids. Trimming shortened V by 0 bases and J by 10 bases, and 8 bases separated the two germline ends. In nucleotides, the CDR3 is TGTGCCAGCAGCGTAGACTTCGGGGAGCAGTTCTTC. Translation gives CASSVDFGEQFF. Using reference TRBV9 and TRBJ2-1 for the parts outside the CDR3, the full variable domain is DSGVTQTPKHLITATGQRVTLRCSPRSGDLSVYWYQQSLDQGLQFLIQYYNGEERAKGNILERFSAQQFPDLHSELNLSSLELGDSALYFCASSVDFGEQFFGPGTRLTVL.

The J gene is TRBJ2-1, the V gene TRBV5-1; no firm D call. V lost 1 base, J lost 6 bases, and 2 bases lay in between. This CDR3 region has 11 residues. In germline, CDR1 is SGHRS, CDR2 YFSETQ. The CDR3 DNA reads TGCGCCAGCAGCTTGATCAATGAGCAGTTCTTC. Its protein product is CASSLINEQFF.

This clone is a singleton in its sample. This rearrangement joins TRBV10-3 to TRBJ2-6; D is undetermined. Germline loops: CDR1 ENHRY, CDR2 SYGVKD. V lost 0 bases and J lost 0, with 6 bases in between. CDR3 length: 16 amino acids. In DNA form, the CDR3 reads TGTGCCATCAGTGAGTCTGGTAGCTCTGGGGCCAACGTCCTGACTTTC. As protein: CAISESGSSGANVLTF.

The gene calls are TRBV6-5 and TRBJ2-7; D call uncertain. V dropped 6 bases and J dropped 1 base, with 16 bases sitting between them. The CDR3 covers 15 residues. Germline loops: CDR1 MNHEY, CDR2 SVGAGI. The CDR3 nucleotides are TGTGCCAGCAGCCGACTCAAAACTACATCCTACGAGCAGTACTTC. Protein: CASSRLKTTSYEQYF.

The rearrangement links TRBV11-2 to TRBJ1-1, with D tentatively TRBD1 (6 bases). The CDR3 spans 13 residues. The germline V and J ends were trimmed by 4 bases and 5 bases, with 11 bases remaining between them. CDR1 is SGHAT and CDR2 is FQNNGV in the germline V gene. The CDR3, as DNA: TGTGCCAGCAGCTCGACAGGTAGGACTGAAGCTTTCTTT. Translation gives CASSSTGRTEAFF. Using reference TRBV11-2 and TRBJ1-1 for the parts outside the CDR3, the full variable domain is EAGVAQSPRYKIIEKRQSVAFWCNPISGHATLYWYQQILGQGPKLLIQFQNNGVVDDSQLPKDRFSAERLKGVDSTLKIQPAKLEDSAVYLCASSSTGRTEAFFGQGTRLTVV.

The chain is built from TRBV5-4 and TRBJ1-5; D not certain. The CDR3 sequence is 12 residues long. CDR1 SGHNT and CDR2 YYREEE come from the germline V gene (reference sequence). The V and J ends lost 4 bases and 8 bases respectively, with 10 bases between them. CDR3 sequence: CASSLDGKPQHF. The CDR3 bases are TGTGCCAGCAGCCTTGACGGCAAGCCCCAGCATTTT.

In its sample, this clone was seen once. V is TRBV9 and J is TRBJ2-3; 9 bases are a match to TRBD2. Germline-derived CDR1 and CDR2 are SGDLS and YYNGEE. The junction had 7 bases not matched to a gene; V was cut back by 1 base and J by 4 bases. The CDR3 sequence is 16 residues long. The CDR3 DNA follows: TGTGCCAGCAGCGTACAAGATAGCGGGAGCGCAGATACGCAGTATTTT. It is translated as CASSVQDSGSADTQYF. The entire variable domain, with the rest obtained from reference TRBV9 and TRBJ2-3, is as follows: DSGVTQTPKHLITATGQRVTLRCSPRSGDLSVYWYQQSLDQGLQFLIQYYNGEERAKGNILERFSAQQFPDLHSELNLSSLELGDSALYFCASSVQDSGSADTQYFGPGTRLTVL.

Points on this clone: The identical CDR3 is also encoded by other nucleotide sequences in the sample. The rearrangement uses TRBV6-5 and TRBJ2-7; D is perhaps TRBD2 (6 bases). Trimming stripped 0 bases from V and 0 bases from J, with 6 bases between. CDR3 length: 14 residues. CDR1 and CDR2 from the germline V gene are MNHEY and SVGAGI. In DNA form, the CDR3 reads TGTGCCAGCAGTTACTCGGGGGGCTCCTACGAGCAGTACTTC. Protein: CASSYSGGSYEQYF.

The chain combines TRBV5-4 with TRBJ2-1; D might be TRBD2 (7 bases). Germline loops: CDR1 SGHNT, CDR2 YYREEE (reference sequence). V lost 9 bases and J 1 base, leaving 14 bases between the germline ends. This CDR3 is built from 14 residues. CDR3 sequence reads: CATRGAASYNEQFF. In DNA, the CDR3 is TGTGCCACACGGGGGGCCGCTTCCTACAATGAGCAGTTCTTC.

V is TRBV5-1 and J is TRBJ2-1; possibly TRBD2 for D (8 bases). The CDR3 consists of 14 residues. V shed 4 bases and J shed 8 bases, with 16 bases lying between them. CDR1 and CDR2 from the germline V gene are SGHRS and YFSETQ. CDR3 in amino acids: CASSPGLGGYEQFF. The DNA of the CDR3 is TGCGCCAGCAGCCCGGGACTAGGGGGCTATGAGCAGTTCTTC.

The chain employs TRBV27 and TRBJ2-7; no clear D gene. The CDR3 length is 14 residues. V lost 5 bases to trimming and J lost 6 bases, with 17 bases between them. Germline assignment: CDR1 MNHEY and CDR2 SMNVEV (reference sequence). The CDR3 DNA follows: TGTGCCAGCAGTCAGTCCCGGACCGCCGTCGAGCAGTACTTC. This codes for CASSQSRTAVEQYF.

The J gene is TRBJ2-6, the V gene TRBV6-4; tentative D call: TRBD1 (6 bases). Trimming took off 8 bases at V and 2 bases at J, with 13 bases between the two ends. The CDR3 has 15 amino acids. Germline V CDR1 and CDR2: MRHNA, SNTAGT. This CDR3 reads CASGPTGPGANVLTF. CDR3 nucleotide sequence: TGTGCCAGCGGCCCCACAGGGCCTGGGGCCAACGTCCTGACTTTC.

V is TRBV14 and J is TRBJ2-5; 8 bases line up with TRBD1. The V gene end was trimmed by 0 bases and the J gene end by 5 bases; junction bases not matched to a gene: 5. Per the germline V gene, CDR1 is SGHDN and CDR2 is FVKESK. The CDR3 runs to 15 residues. The CDR3 DNA reads TGTGCCAGCAGCCAAGATCAGGACAGGGTGGAGACCCAGTACTTC. Its translation is CASSQDQDRVETQYF.

This sequence joins TRBV6-5 and TRBJ2-7; 8 nucleotides agree with TRBD1. CDR1 MNHEY and CDR2 SVGAGI come from the germline V gene. V was clipped by 7 bases and J by 5 bases; unmatched bases: 4. The CDR3 covers 12 residues. The DNA for the CDR3 is TGTGCCAGCACCCGGACAGGGCACGAGCAGTACTTC. Protein product: CASTRTGHEQYF.

Concerning this clone itself: The sample has other DNA sequences that encode this CDR3 too. This rearrangement joins TRBV7-2 to TRBJ2-3; D remains ambiguous. Germline values: CDR1 SGHTA, CDR2 FQGNSA. Trimming removed 3 bases at V and 5 bases at J, with 3 bases between. The CDR3 runs to 11 residues. CDR3 DNA: TGTGCCAGCAGCTTGGTAGATACGCAGTATTTT. This sequence encodes CASSLVDTQYF.

The chain couples TRBV5-4 to TRBJ2-5, with D possibly called TRBD1 or TRBD2 (5 bases each). The germline CDR1 and CDR2 sequences are SGHNT and YYREEE (reference sequence). V lost 4 bases to trimming and J lost 5 bases, with 15 bases between them. The CDR3 is made up of 14 amino acids. The CDR3 coding sequence is TGTGCCAGCAGCACTAGGGGCTCCAGGGAGACCCAGTACTTC. This sequence encodes CASSTRGSRETQYF.

The chain is built from TRBV11-2 and TRBJ2-5, with 11 nucleotides matching TRBD2. The CDR3 spans 17 residues. Germline loops: CDR1 SGHAT, CDR2 FQNNGV. J lost 3 bases, V lost 1 base, and 7 bases had no gene match. The CDR3 spells CASSLGTSGRAEETQYF. CDR3 nucleotide sequence: TGTGCCAGCAGCTTAGGAACTAGCGGGAGAGCAGAAGAGACCCAGTACTTC.

V and J are TRBV18 and TRBJ2-1; D unresolved. The germline gives CDR1 KGHSH, CDR2 LQKENI. CDR3 size: 16 residues. With 7 bases removed from V and 4 bases from J, the gap between germline ends came to 20 bases. CDR3: CASCKSDSNRYNEQFF. Written as DNA, the CDR3 is TGTGCCAGCTGTAAATCCGACTCAAATCGTTACAATGAGCAGTTCTTC.

V is TRBV6-5 and J is TRBJ2-2, with TRBD2 matching 8 bases. Looked up from germline, CDR1 is MNHEY and CDR2 is SVGAGI. V trimming: 6 bases; J trimming: 3 bases; junction bases outside the gene matches: 6. The CDR3 runs 15 residues. CDR3 in amino acids: CASSRAGVYTGELFF. The CDR3 DNA reads TGTGCCAGCAGCAGAGCGGGAGTGTACACCGGGGAGCTGTTTTTT.

The chain links TRBV5-1 to TRBJ2-2, with TRBD2 matching 8 bases. Trimming cost V 1 base and J 6 bases; bases outside gene matches: 8. Germline values: CDR1 SGHRS, CDR2 YFSETQ. This CDR3 is 16 amino acids long. The CDR3 bases are TGCGCCAGCAGCTTGTCGAATAGCGGGATCTCCGGGGAGCTGTTTTTT. Translated: CASSLSNSGISGELFF. The full variable domain, completed using reference TRBV5-1 and TRBJ2-2, is KAGVTQTPRYLIKTRGQQVTLSCSPISGHRSVSWYQQTPGQGLQFLFEYFSETQRNKGNFPGRFSGRQFSNSRSEMNVSTLELGDSALYLCASSLSNSGISGELFFGEGSRLTVL.